A selection of T cell receptor beta chains follows, all from one sample in a study of blood T cell repertoires in COVID-19. Assay used: immunoSEQ multiplex PCR; TCRdb lists only in-frame clones, some missing. The sample includes about 51,000 clones, around nine tenths of them seen just once. The sequenced sample was peripheral blood. These receptors came from a man in his sixties with acute or convalescent COVID-19. CDR3s include the opening cysteine and the closing phenylalanine or tryptophan. Fields, in order: CDR3 DNA, CDR3 protein, clone size, D gene, V gene, J gene. A D gene is named only where the DNA matches it firmly. Where a row states a size, it is once, few, many or the class of an expanded clone; other rows omit it.

CDR3 DNA: TGTGCCAGCAGCACACGGACTAGCGGGACCCAAGAGACCCAGTACTTC
CDR3 protein: CASSTRTSGTQETQYF
clone size: -
D gene: TRBD2
V gene: TRBV13
J gene: TRBJ2-5

CDR3 DNA: TGTGCCAGCAGCGAGACAGATTCTGGGGCCAACGTCCTGACTTTC
CDR3 protein: CASSETDSGANVLTF
clone size: few
D gene: -
V gene: TRBV6-5
J gene: TRBJ2-6

CDR3 DNA: TGTGCCAGCAGCCCAGGGGGCGCCTACGAGCAGTACTTC
CDR3 protein: CASSPGGAYEQYF
clone size: once
D gene: TRBD1
V gene: TRBV7-9
J gene: TRBJ2-7

CDR3 DNA: TGTGCCAGCAGTTATCCTTCCAGGGTTAATGAAAAACTGTTTTTT
CDR3 protein: CASSYPSRVNEKLFF
clone size: -
D gene: -
V gene: TRBV6-6
J gene: TRBJ1-4

CDR3 DNA: TGTGCCAGTAGTGACGCAACGGGGGGGAACACTGAAGCTTTCTTT
CDR3 protein: CASSDATGGNTEAFF
clone size: -
D gene: -
V gene: TRBV19
J gene: TRBJ1-1

CDR3 DNA: TGTGCCAGCAGTTTGACTAGCGGGAGGTTCAATGAGCAGTTCTTC
CDR3 protein: CASSLTSGRFNEQFF
clone size: -
D gene: TRBD2
V gene: TRBV27
J gene: TRBJ2-1

CDR3 DNA: TGCGCCAGCAGCTCGGACCGACAGGTCTATGGCTACACCTTC
CDR3 protein: CASSSDRQVYGYTF
clone size: -
D gene: -
V gene: TRBV5-1
J gene: TRBJ1-2

CDR3 DNA: TGTGCCAGCAGCTTAGCGGGGGGGCCTACGGGCACAGATACGCAGTATTTT
CDR3 protein: CASSLAGGPTGTDTQYF
clone size: few
D gene: -
V gene: TRBV7-8
J gene: TRBJ2-3

CDR3 DNA: TGTGCCAGCAGCCAAGAGACCCCCGGAGTAGCGGCCTACGAGCAGTACTTC
CDR3 protein: CASSQETPGVAAYEQYF
clone size: -
D gene: -
V gene: TRBV4-2
J gene: TRBJ2-7

CDR3 DNA: TGTGCCAGCAGCCGGGAGGCAGGGAGGGGGAAGAGAACCCAGTACTTC
CDR3 protein: CASSREAGRGKRTQYF
clone size: -
D gene: -
V gene: TRBV7-9
J gene: TRBJ2-5

CDR3 DNA: TGTGCCATCAGTGGTCCTCCGGGACAGGGGGACCGTGGGTATGGCTACACCTTC
CDR3 protein: CAISGPPGQGDRGYGYTF
clone size: -
D gene: TRBD1
V gene: TRBV10-3
J gene: TRBJ1-2

CDR3 DNA: TGTGCCAGCAGTACCGGGACAGGGGGCCCTGTCACTGAAGCTTTCTTT
CDR3 protein: CASSTGTGGPVTEAFF
clone size: -
D gene: TRBD1
V gene: TRBV9
J gene: TRBJ1-1

CDR3 DNA: TGTGCCAGCAGTTACGTGTTCAGGGACGAGCAGTACTTC
CDR3 protein: CASSYVFRDEQYF
clone size: -
D gene: -
V gene: TRBV6-2/TRBV6-3
J gene: TRBJ2-7

CDR3 DNA: TGTGCCAGCAGCCACCGCCCCCGAGGGAACACTGAAGCTTTCTTT
CDR3 protein: CASSHRPRGNTEAFF
clone size: -
D gene: -
V gene: TRBV11-3
J gene: TRBJ1-1

CDR3 DNA: TGTGCCATCAGTTCCGAGGGCGACTATGGCTACACCTTC
CDR3 protein: CAISSEGDYGYTF
clone size: -
D gene: -
V gene: TRBV10-3
J gene: TRBJ1-2

CDR3 DNA: TGTGCCAGCAGCGTACGGGCAGGGGGCCACCGGGAGCTGTTTTTT
CDR3 protein: CASSVRAGGHRELFF
clone size: -
D gene: TRBD1
V gene: TRBV9
J gene: TRBJ2-2

CDR3 DNA: TGTGCCAGCAGTCAACTGACAGGGAGCACTGAAGCTTTCTTT
CDR3 protein: CASSQLTGSTEAFF
clone size: -
D gene: TRBD1
V gene: TRBV3-1/TRBV3-2
J gene: TRBJ1-1

CDR3 DNA: TGTGCCAGCAGCGGCGACAGGGGCTATGGCTACACCTTC
CDR3 protein: CASSGDRGYGYTF
clone size: -
D gene: TRBD1
V gene: TRBV9
J gene: TRBJ1-2

CDR3 DNA: TGCGCCAGCAGAGAGGCATTGGGTAGGAGCTCCTACGAGCAGTACTTC
CDR3 protein: CASREALGRSSYEQYF
clone size: -
D gene: -
V gene: TRBV5-1
J gene: TRBJ2-7

CDR3 DNA: TGCAGCGGACTAGCGAGAGACCCTGAGCAGTTCTTC
CDR3 protein: CSGLARDPEQFF
clone size: -
D gene: TRBD2
V gene: TRBV29-1
J gene: TRBJ2-1

CDR3 DNA: TGTGCCAGCAGCCAAGATTACGGGGGGCCCGCATATGGCACCATATATTTT
CDR3 protein: CASSQDYGGPAYGTIYF
clone size: once
D gene: -
V gene: TRBV3-1/TRBV3-2
J gene: TRBJ1-3

CDR3 DNA: TGTGCCAGCAGTTACTCGATAGTTGAGTGGTACTTC
CDR3 protein: CASSYSIVEWYF
clone size: -
D gene: -
V gene: TRBV6-6
J gene: TRBJ2-7

CDR3 DNA: TGTGCCAGCAGCACCCGTGGGAGGCCGAACACCGGGGAGCTGTTTTTT
CDR3 protein: CASSTRGRPNTGELFF
clone size: -
D gene: -
V gene: TRBV5-8
J gene: TRBJ2-2

CDR3 DNA: TGTGCCATCACAGGGGATCAAGAGACCCAGTACTTC
CDR3 protein: CAITGDQETQYF
clone size: -
D gene: -
V gene: TRBV10-3
J gene: TRBJ2-5

CDR3 DNA: TGCGCCAGCAGCACGGGACAGCAAGAGACCCAGTACTTC
CDR3 protein: CASSTGQQETQYF
clone size: -
D gene: TRBD1
V gene: TRBV5-1
J gene: TRBJ2-5

CDR3 DNA: TGTGCCAGCAGAGAGGGGGCAGGGTTTTCAGATACGCAGTATTTT
CDR3 protein: CASREGAGFSDTQYF
clone size: -
D gene: TRBD1
V gene: TRBV19
J gene: TRBJ2-3

CDR3 DNA: TGTGCCACCAGCAGAGATCTTGCACTAGCGGCCAAAAACATTCAGTACTTC
CDR3 protein: CATSRDLALAAKNIQYF
clone size: -
D gene: TRBD2
V gene: TRBV15
J gene: TRBJ2-4

CDR3 DNA: TGCGCCAGCAGCTCCCGGGACAGCTACGAGCAGTACTTC
CDR3 protein: CASSSRDSYEQYF
clone size: -
D gene: TRBD1
V gene: TRBV5-1
J gene: TRBJ2-7

CDR3 DNA: TGTGCCAGCAGCCGATCGGGACAGGGGGCGCTCGGAGAGACCCAGTACTTC
CDR3 protein: CASSRSGQGALGETQYF
clone size: -
D gene: TRBD1
V gene: TRBV13
J gene: TRBJ2-5

CDR3 DNA: TGTGCCAGCAGACAGGGGGCTGAAGCTTTCTTT
CDR3 protein: CASRQGAEAFF
clone size: -
D gene: TRBD1
V gene: TRBV6-5
J gene: TRBJ1-1

CDR3 DNA: TGTGCCAGCCGGAAAGTAGCGTCAACGAACACCGGGGAGCTGTTTTTT
CDR3 protein: CASRKVASTNTGELFF
clone size: -
D gene: -
V gene: TRBV12-1
J gene: TRBJ2-2

CDR3 DNA: TGTGCCAGTAGTATCCGTGGAGGGGGCGGAGGGGAGACCCAGTACTTC
CDR3 protein: CASSIRGGGGGETQYF
clone size: -
D gene: -
V gene: TRBV19
J gene: TRBJ2-5

CDR3 DNA: TGTGCCAGTAGTTGGGGCAGGGGGGAAAAACTGTTTTTT
CDR3 protein: CASSWGRGEKLFF
clone size: -
D gene: TRBD1
V gene: TRBV19
J gene: TRBJ1-4

CDR3 DNA: TGTGCCAGCAGCCCTCGTAGCAATCAGCCCCAGCATTTT
CDR3 protein: CASSPRSNQPQHF
clone size: once
D gene: -
V gene: TRBV7-2
J gene: TRBJ1-5

CDR3 DNA: TGTGCCAGCAGCCGCCCTCGAGAGAATGGCTACACCTTC
CDR3 protein: CASSRPRENGYTF
clone size: -
D gene: -
V gene: TRBV5-4
J gene: TRBJ1-2

CDR3 DNA: TGTGCTAGTGGTTTGGTGGGATTACAAACAGGGAACCACGAGCAGTACTTC
CDR3 protein: CASGLVGLQTGNHEQYF
clone size: -
D gene: -
V gene: TRBV12-5
J gene: TRBJ2-7

CDR3 DNA: TGCGCCAGCAGCCAAGAGAGGGTGTCGGCTGGAAACACCATATATTTT
CDR3 protein: CASSQERVSAGNTIYF
clone size: -
D gene: -
V gene: TRBV4-1
J gene: TRBJ1-3

CDR3 DNA: TGTGCCAGCAGCTGGACTACTAGCGGTTGGGATACGCAGTATTTT
CDR3 protein: CASSWTTSGWDTQYF
clone size: once
D gene: TRBD2
V gene: TRBV11-2
J gene: TRBJ2-3

CDR3 DNA: TGCGCCAGCAGCTTAGAAGGGGAAAGCTCCTACAATGAGCAGTTCTTC
CDR3 protein: CASSLEGESSYNEQFF
clone size: -
D gene: -
V gene: TRBV4-1
J gene: TRBJ2-1

CDR3 DNA: TGTGCCAGCAGCTTTTACAGGGGGCTCGAGCAGTACTTC
CDR3 protein: CASSFYRGLEQYF
clone size: -
D gene: TRBD1
V gene: TRBV11-1
J gene: TRBJ2-7